Reported below is one T cell receptor (beta chain). cDNA prepared by RNA extraction and subsequent reverse transcription served as the template for sequencing. Produced via immunoSEQ multiplex PCR; TCRdb's table is partial and in-frame only. The sample lists roughly 180,000 clones; roughly three fifths were seen once. Per the germline V gene, CDR1 is MRHNA and CDR2 is SNTAGT. Trimming shortened V by 3 bases and J by 0 bases, and 9 bases separated the two germline ends. This CDR3 contains 16 residues. This sample's treatment: oral pan-JAK inhibitor, 5-10 mg twice daily. The record originates from a study of CD8+ T cells in alopecia areata.

The receptor was isolated from a human donor with alopecia areata. The sample here was CD4+ T cells sorted from blood, taken at week 4, from a patient treated with tofacitinib. The chain has TRBV6-4 and TRBJ2-6, with unresolved D. CDR3 region: CASSEMGISGANVLTF. For the CDR3, the DNA is TGTGCCAGCAGTGAGATGGGGATCTCTGGGGCCAACGTCCTGACTTTC.